The next 25 T cell receptor beta chains were all read from a single sample in a study of T-cell reconstitution after alpha-beta-depleted transplantation in children. Preparation of the TCRbeta library was carried out with unique molecular identifiers. TCRdb re-called the PCR reads with MiXCR, one entry per CDR3 protein. Counted here are 500,000 or so distinct CDR3 sequences, about an eighth occurring once; the ten biggest clones make up 14%. Specimen: PBMCs, mostly from graft donor cells, collected 180 days after TCRalphabeta/CD19-depleted stem cell transplant. These receptor sequences come from a female patient between 2 and 10 years old who had a stem cell transplant for aplastic anemia, so the T cells may come from the graft donor.

This clonotype was counted only a few times. V usage is TRBV7-8 and J usage is TRBJ2-7; maybe TRBD2 (7 bases). Between the trimmed V and J ends, which lost 5 bases and 1 base, there was a span of 18 bases. The CDR3 runs to 16 residues. Germline CDR1 reads SGHVS; CDR2 reads FQNEAQ. The CDR3 DNA reads as TGTGCCAGCAGCCCAGGGAAAGGGAGGGGGTCCTACGAGCAGTACTTC. Its translation is CASSPGKGRGSYEQYF. Based on the CDR3 plus reference TRBV7-8 and TRBJ2-7, the full variable domain is GAGVSQSPRYKVAKRGQDVALRCDPISGHVSLFWYQQALGQGPEFLTYFQNEAQLDKSGLPSDRFFAERPEGSVSTLKIQRTQQEDSAVYLCASSPGKGRGSYEQYFGPGTRLTVT.

This clonotype has more than one count but fewer than ten. The chain employs TRBV6-2 or TRBV6-3 and TRBJ2-3; 10 nucleotides agree with TRBD2. Germline CDR1 is MNHEY and CDR2 is SVGEGT. V trimming: 1 base; J trimming: 2 bases; junction bases outside the gene matches: 6. CDR3 length: 17 amino acids. The chain's CDR3 is CASSYWPSGGLTDTQYF. The CDR3 coding sequence is TGTGCCAGCAGTTACTGGCCTAGCGGGGGCCTCACAGATACGCAGTATTTT.

This clonotype has just a few counts. The chain uses TRBV12-3 or TRBV12-4 and TRBJ2-3; D not resolved. Trimming stripped 6 bases from V and 10 bases from J, with 17 bases between. CDR3 size: 13 residues. The CDR3: CASRRPTVQAQYF. CDR3 nucleotide sequence: TGTGCCAGCAGGCGACCGACCGTTCAGGCGCAGTATTTT.

The gene calls are TRBV19 and TRBJ1-1; D may be TRBD1 (5 bases). Germline-derived CDR1 and CDR2 are LNHDA and SQIVND (reference sequence). Trimming cost V 5 bases and J 3 bases, with 13 bases left between them. The CDR3 has 14 amino acids. CDR3 DNA: TGTGCCAGTAGTCCAGGGCGACAGTACACTGAAGCTTTCTTT. Protein: CASSPGRQYTEAFF.

The chain uses TRBV28 and TRBJ1-1; D is uncertain. V gave up 6 bases and J gave up 3 bases, with 20 bases separating them. The CDR3 is 16 residues long. Germline lookup yields CDR1 MDHEN and CDR2 SYDVKM. CDR3: CASRYSGRTFYTEAFF. CDR3 in DNA: TGTGCCAGCAGATACAGTGGACGGACCTTTTACACTGAAGCTTTCTTT.

This clonotype has just a few counts. V gene TRBV5-6 combines with J gene TRBJ2-2, with D unresolved. Trimming stripped 1 base from V and 4 bases from J, with 14 bases between. The CDR3 runs 16 residues. Germline assignment: CDR1 SGHDT and CDR2 YYEEEE. The CDR3 here is CASSLLRRRSTGELFF. The CDR3 DNA is TGTGCCAGCAGCTTGCTCCGCCGGCGGAGCACCGGGGAGCTGTTTTTT.

The CDR3 coding sequence is TGTGCCAGCAGCCCCCCGGGACTCCTTATCGTGCAGTTCTTC. It codes for CASSPPGLLIVQFF. This sequence joins TRBV7-2 and TRBJ2-1, with D perhaps TRBD2 (6 bases). This CDR3 is built from 14 residues. Trimming took 5 bases from V and 12 from J, leaving 20 bases between them. Germline assignment: CDR1 SGHTA and CDR2 FQGNSA.

This clonotype was counted between two and nine times. The chain carries TRBV12-3 or TRBV12-4 and TRBJ2-7; TRBD2 matches at 9 bases. The CDR3 spans 16 residues. Unmatched junction bases numbered 5, after V lost 0 bases and J lost 2 bases. CDR3 bases: TGTGCCAGCAGTTTAGCTAGCGGGAGACCCCCCTACGAGCAGTACGTC. Residues: CASSLASGRPPYEQYV.

The chain has TRBV13 and TRBJ2-3; TRBD2 aligns across 8 bases. Germline CDR1 and CDR2: PRHDT and FYEKMQ (reference sequence). The CDR3 is made up of 18 amino acids. The V segment lost 0 bases and the J segment 0 bases; nucleotides outside the gene matches: 8. This CDR3 reads CASSLGRFGRASTDTQYF. Here the CDR3 DNA reads TGTGCCAGCAGCTTAGGCCGTTTCGGGAGGGCGAGCACAGATACGCAGTATTTT.

This sequence joins TRBV14 and TRBJ2-1; D is possibly TRBD1 (5 bases). The ends were cut back, 5 bases at V and 6 bases at J, with 17 bases in the middle. The CDR3 has 15 residues. CDR1 SGHDN and CDR2 FVKESK come from the germline V gene. The CDR3 sequence: CASSSTGLPGNEQFF. The CDR3 nucleotides are TGTGCCAGCAGCTCTACAGGCCTTCCAGGCAATGAGCAGTTCTTC.

This clonotype was counted a few times. This chain uses TRBV20-1 with TRBJ2-5, with 14 nucleotides matching TRBD2. Trimming removed 6 bases from V and 5 bases from J; junction bases left unmatched: 5. The CDR3 is 14 residues long. Germline V gene sequence: CDR1 DFQATT, CDR2 SNEGSKA (reference sequence). Here the CDR3 DNA reads TGCAGTGCCTTGACTAGCGGGAGGGGTGAGACCCAGTACTTC. It specifies CSALTSGRGETQYF.

The chain carries TRBV12-3 or TRBV12-4 and TRBJ1-6, with TRBD1 matching over 10 bases. This CDR3 is built from 15 residues. Losses at the gene ends were 0 bases for V and 10 bases for J; bases not matched to a gene: 3. This chain's CDR3 is CASSLAGDRGSPLHF. The CDR3 DNA reads TGTGCCAGCAGTTTAGCCGGGGACAGGGGATCACCCCTCCACTTT.

This chain joins TRBV12-3 or TRBV12-4 and TRBJ1-2; D gene uncertain. This CDR3 has 17 residues. V gave up 5 bases and J gave up 4 bases, with 23 bases separating them. DNA of the CDR3: TGTGCCAGCAGTATCCTTCCTCCGGCACAGCCCTCCTATGGCTACACCTTC. Its translation: CASSILPPAQPSYGYTF.

There are a few counts of this clonotype. This chain links TRBV9 with TRBJ2-1; the match to TRBD2 covers 7 bases. The CDR3 totals 19 residues. With 4 bases clipped from V and 1 base from J, the junction kept 17 bases outside the gene matches. Germline V gene data show CDR1 as SGDLS and CDR2 as YYNGEE. The CDR3 DNA reads TGTGCCAGCAGCAAGTTGACTCCGGGACCCGGGGGGTCCTACAATGAGCAGTTCTTC. Translation gives CASSKLTPGPGGSYNEQFF.

The genes are TRBV20-1 and TRBJ2-5; 8 bases match TRBD1. Germline lookup yields CDR1 DFQATT and CDR2 SNEGSKA (reference sequence). V shed 0 bases, J shed 2 bases, and the junction held 5 bases outside the gene matches. CDR3 length: 15 amino acids. The CDR3 reads CSARDLRQGQETQYF. The CDR3, as DNA: TGCAGTGCTAGAGATCTGAGACAGGGGCAAGAGACCCAGTACTTC.

This clonotype was seen a few times. The chain uses TRBV29-1 and TRBJ2-6; 9 bases line up with TRBD1. The trim removed 4 bases at V and 8 bases at J, leaving 12 bases unmatched. There are 16 residues in the CDR3. CDR1 is SQVTM and CDR2 is ANQGSEA in the germline V gene. Here the CDR3 DNA reads TGCAGCGTTGGGGGAACCGGGACAGGGCACACCAACGTCCTGACTTTC. Translating it yields CSVGGTGTGHTNVLTF.

The rearrangement links TRBV6-2 or TRBV6-3 to TRBJ1-2, with D perhaps matching TRBD1 (5 bases). The ends were cut back, 2 bases at V and 4 bases at J, with 8 bases in the middle. The CDR3 has 13 residues. Germline V gene sequence: CDR1 MNHEY, CDR2 SVGEGT. The CDR3 DNA is TGTGCCAGCAGTTACGGGGCAACCTATGGCTACACCTTC. Translated: CASSYGATYGYTF.

The chain employs TRBV29-1 and TRBJ1-2, with 7 bases fitting TRBD1. The trim removed 4 bases at V and 5 bases at J, leaving 4 bases unmatched. The CDR3 has 12 amino acids. The germline V gene has CDR1 SQVTM and CDR2 ANQGSEA. DNA for the CDR3: TGCAGCGTTGCCGGGACAGAGTATGGCTACACCTTC. Encoded protein: CSVAGTEYGYTF.

V usage is TRBV18 and J usage is TRBJ2-3, with D hard to call. The germline V gene has CDR1 KGHSH and CDR2 LQKENI. CDR3 length equals 17 residues. V lost 1 base and J 1 base, leaving 15 bases between the germline ends. The CDR3 loop reads CASSPLHHSRGTDTQYF. The CDR3 region has the DNA TGTGCCAGCTCACCACTGCACCACAGCCGGGGCACAGATACGCAGTATTTT.

This clonotype was detected a few times. The chain employs TRBV7-8 and TRBJ2-3; 8 bases align to TRBD2. The length of the CDR3 is 15 residues. Looked up from germline, CDR1 is SGHVS and CDR2 is FQNEAQ. With 5 bases clipped from V and 4 bases from J, the junction kept 8 bases outside the gene matches. This CDR3 reads CASSPGLALPDTQYF. DNA for the CDR3: TGTGCCAGCAGCCCCGGACTAGCTCTCCCAGATACGCAGTATTTT.

The chain links TRBV25-1 to TRBJ2-7; D is uncertain. The CDR3 runs to 12 residues. Germline loops: CDR1 MGHDK, CDR2 SYGVNS. V lost 3 bases to trimming and J lost 6 bases, with 9 bases between them. Written as DNA, the CDR3 is TGTGCCAGCAGTGACGCGGTGGGCGAGCAGTACGTC. Its translation: CASSDAVGEQYV.

This clonotype was counted between two and nine times. The V and J genes are TRBV11-3 and TRBJ1-5; TRBD1 might be the D (6 bases). CDR1 and CDR2 from the germline V gene are SGHNT and YENEEA. The CDR3 loop spans 17 amino acids. Trimming removed 4 bases from V and 2 bases from J, with 18 bases in between. Written as DNA, the CDR3 is TGTGCCAGCAGCTCCCCGGAACAGGGAAGGGGCAATCAGCCCCAGCATTTT. It codes for CASSSPEQGRGNQPQHF. The full variable domain, its missing parts supplied by reference TRBV11-3 and TRBJ1-5, is EAGVVQSPRYKIIEKKQPVAFWCNPISGHNTLYWYLQNLGQGPELLIRYENEEAVDDSQLPKDRFSAERLKGVDSTLKIQPAELGDSAVYLCASSSPEQGRGNQPQHFGDGTRLSIL.

There are a few counts of this clonotype. The J gene is TRBJ2-1, the V gene TRBV12-3 or TRBV12-4; 7 nucleotides match TRBD2. The V and J ends lost 6 bases and 9 bases, in that order; junction bases with no gene match: 2. The CDR3 has 11 residues. This CDR3 is CASSRGGEQFF. CDR3 coding DNA: TGTGCCAGCAGCCGCGGGGGTGAGCAGTTCTTC.

The chain recombines TRBV27 with TRBJ2-4, with D tentatively TRBD1 (5 bases). The V gene lost 6 bases and the J gene lost 3 bases, with 15 bases spanning the gap. This CDR3 has 15 amino acids. Germline CDR1 and CDR2: MNHEY and SMNVEV (reference sequence). The CDR3 protein is CASSLRGHVKNIQYF. The CDR3, as DNA: TGTGCCAGCAGCCTAAGGGGTCATGTCAAAAACATTCAGTACTTC.

This clonotype has more than one count but fewer than ten. The chain recombines TRBV7-9 with TRBJ1-2; a weak D match, TRBD1 (6 bases). Germline loops: CDR1 SEHNR, CDR2 FQNEAQ (reference sequence). Trimming cost V 5 bases and J 7 bases, with 17 bases left between them. This CDR3 has 14 residues. The CDR3 sequence: CASSPGQRSSGYTF. CDR3 DNA: TGTGCCAGCAGCCCAGGACAGCGCTCGTCTGGCTACACCTTC.